This T cell receptor (beta chain) was identified in a study of shared clonotypes between healthy human individuals. Findings and limits, study-wide: The donor pool, a small one, limited the genetic and exposure-history diversity represented.

The test was conducted at deep level. The protocol was immunoSEQ multiplex PCR, while the TCRdb copy is restricted to in-frame clones and leaves out a portion. The sample carries about 1.1 million clones, around three quarters recorded once. As regards this clone: Antigen: not known.

The sequenced sample consisted of memory CD4+ T cells from PBMCs. This sample's subset: CD45RA-negative fraction. The source of this sequence is a man between 18 and 29 years old in good health. Some clones in this sample may be carry-over from other donors' samples.

The DNA for the CDR3 is TGTGCCAGCAGCCCGCAGGGAGGAGAGACCCAGTACTTC. Translated: CASSPQGGETQYF. The V call is TRBV11-2, the J call TRBJ2-5; D possibly corresponds to TRBD2 (6 bases). Germline lookup yields CDR1 SGHAT and CDR2 FQNNGV. This CDR3 contains 13 residues. The V and J ends lost 5 bases and 4 bases respectively, with 11 bases between them.